This entry concerns a single T cell receptor beta chain. The target antigen is unknown. The same CDR3 is also encoded by other DNA sequences in this sample. Donors were nominally healthy when sampled, though unrecorded immune exposures were likely. These data come from a study of cytomegalovirus exposure and HLA in healthy donors. Study-wide results and caveats: Reported performance of the classifier showed diagnosis of cytomegalovirus status with high specificity and sensitivity.

PCR involved 60 Vbeta and 13 Jbeta primers. The method was immunoSEQ multiplex PCR; TCRdb's version includes in-frame clones alone and lacks a portion of them. The profile shows 160,000 or so clones, approximately 83% of them singletons. Sequenced material: PBMCs. This TCR came from a woman in her late teens or twenties in good health and CMV-seronegative.

CDR3 sequence reads: CASSQHRGRFYGYTF. The CDR3 nucleotides are TGCGCCAGCAGTCAACACAGGGGGCGCTTCTATGGCTACACCTTC. V is TRBV23-1 and J is TRBJ1-2, with TRBD1 matching over 9 bases. TRBV23-1 is given ORF status, its function remaining uncertain. V lost 2 bases to trimming and J lost 4 bases; unmatched junction nucleotides: 5. The CDR3 loop spans 15 amino acids.